This T cell receptor (beta chain) was sequenced in a study of cytomegalovirus exposure and HLA in healthy donors. Findings and limits, study-wide: Analysis was carried out at a later point, and it linked a missense DCLRE1C variant to TCR beta V- and J-gene trimming. In terms of immune exposure information, only CMV serostatus was available. Many donors shared some public TCRs, even though most TCR sequences were rare. For most subjects, TCR beta sequences were reported to predict HLA-A and HLA-B alleles with accuracy.

The PCR had 60 Vbeta and 13 Jbeta primers. TCRdb's table, derived via immunoSEQ multiplex PCR, lists solely in-frame clones and lacks some. The sample lists some 190,000 clones, over 65% occurring once. Comments on this clone: The antigen is unknown.

V shed 2 bases and J shed 3 bases, with 16 bases lying between them. The CDR3 has 16 amino acids. Germline CDR1 is SGHAT and CDR2 is FQNNGV. V gene TRBV11-2 combines with J gene TRBJ2-5; TRBD2 might be the D (6 bases). The material sequenced was PBMCs. The receptor's source is a man aged 18 to 30 in good health and CMV-seronegative. The CDR3 DNA reads as TGTGCCAGCAGCTTAAGCTTTGGTGGGGGGAAAGAGACCCAGTACTTC. Its protein product is CASSLSFGGGKETQYF.